This T cell receptor beta chain was obtained from a study of T cells in localized non-small cell lung cancer. The study's findings and limits: Median roughly 57 top-100 tumor clones were shared with paired adjacent lung.

A word on this clone: Antigen unknown.

CDR3 size: 16 residues. Trimming left V 4 bases short and J 5 bases short, with 18 bases between. CDR1 and CDR2 (germline): MDHEN, SYDVKM. TCRdb's copy holds only in-frame clones and misses some; the assay was immunoSEQ multiplex PCR. The repertoire includes about 26,000 clones, about 88% of them detected once, and more than 12% sits in the top ten. This clonotype was sampled from a female donor aged 60 or older with stage II squamous cell lung carcinoma. This specimen consisted of peripheral blood, obtained before any cancer treatment. The chain carries TRBV28 and TRBJ1-5; D may be TRBD1 (5 bases). CDR3 sequence reads: CASSSPPQGFHQPQHF. The CDR3, as DNA: TGTGCCAGCAGTTCTCCCCCCCAGGGATTTCATCAGCCCCAGCATTTT.